A selection of T cell receptor beta chains follows, all from one sample in a study of control samples from healthy donors and cancer patients. Data came from immunoSEQ multiplex PCR; TCRdb stores just in-frame clones and leaves some out. The sample lists roughly 220,000 clones, 85% to 95% occurring once. The sequencing input was blood. These receptors came from a man in his fifties in good health. The CDR3 runs from the conserved cysteine through the conserved F or W. Fields, in order: J gene, D gene, clone size, V gene, CDR3 protein, CDR3 DNA. A D gene is named only where the DNA matches it firmly. Where a row states a size, it is once, few, many or the class of an expanded clone; other rows omit it.

TRBJ1-2	TRBD1	.	TRBV5-4	CASSSPRGTGDPNYGYTF	TGTGCCAGCAGCTCCCCGAGGGGGACAGGAGACCCTAACTATGGCTACACCTTC
TRBJ1-2	TRBD1	.	TRBV10-1	CASSATGDYGYTF	TGCGCCAGCAGTGCGACAGGGGACTATGGCTACACCTTC
TRBJ1-5	TRBD1	.	TRBV6-5	CASLRDRGNQPQHF	TGTGCCAGCTTACGGGACAGGGGGAATCAGCCCCAGCATTTT
TRBJ1-2	TRBD1	.	TRBV28	CASRPLRDRAYGYTF	TGTGCCAGCAGGCCATTAAGGGACAGGGCCTATGGCTACACCTTC
TRBJ2-2	.	.	TRBV4-3	CASSQDPGPNTGELFF	TGCGCCAGCAGCCAAGATCCCGGGCCCAACACCGGGGAGCTGTTTTTT
TRBJ1-1	.	.	TRBV28	CASSFSVNTEAFF	TGTGCCAGCAGTTTCTCAGTGAACACTGAAGCTTTCTTT
TRBJ1-1	.	.	TRBV12-3/TRBV12-4	CASSFSVPLEAFF	TGTGCCAGCAGTTTTTCGGTCCCCTTAGAAGCTTTCTTT
TRBJ2-7	.	.	TRBV7-4	CASSEGGTRAYEQYF	TGTGCCAGCAGCGAGGGGGGAACACGGGCCTACGAGCAGTACTTC
TRBJ2-3	.	.	TRBV27	CASRLQGGTQYF	TGTGCCAGCAGACTCCAAGGTGGTACGCAGTATTTT
TRBJ2-4	.	.	TRBV7-3	CASSLGQPWNIQYF	TGTGCCAGCAGCTTAGGACAACCATGGAACATTCAGTACTTC
TRBJ1-5	.	.	TRBV11-3	CASSSGISNQPQHF	TGTGCCAGCAGCTCGGGAATTAGCAATCAGCCCCAGCATTTT
TRBJ2-3	.	.	TRBV5-1	CASSADTGGTDTQYF	TGCGCCAGCAGCGCAGACACAGGCGGTACAGATACGCAGTATTTT
TRBJ2-1	TRBD2	.	TRBV5-4	CASSSEKRGLNEQFF	TGTGCCAGCAGCTCTGAAAAGCGGGGGCTAAATGAGCAGTTCTTC
TRBJ1-5	.	.	TRBV11-2	CASSHTGGPQHF	TGTGCCAGCAGCCATACTGGGGGGCCCCAGCATTTT
TRBJ2-7	.	.	TRBV7-2	CASSLEGRPPYEQYF	TGTGCCAGCAGCTTAGAGGGCCGTCCACCCTACGAGCAGTACTTC
TRBJ1-1	.	.	TRBV5-6	CASSLVKGRGTEAFF	TGTGCCAGCAGCTTGGTAAAGGGGAGAGGCACTGAAGCTTTCTTT
TRBJ2-3	.	.	TRBV3-1/TRBV3-2	CASSQARPAGTDTQYF	TGTGCCAGCAGCCAAGCCCGACCCGCCGGCACAGATACGCAGTATTTT
TRBJ2-3	.	.	TRBV11-2	CASSFGDTQYF	TGTGCCAGCAGCTTCGGAGATACGCAGTATTTT
TRBJ1-1	.	.	TRBV5-1	CASSNQNTEAFF	TGCGCCAGCAGCAACCAGAACACTGAAGCTTTCTTT
TRBJ1-2	.	.	TRBV7-2	CASSYARDNYGYTF	TGTGCCAGCAGCTATGCCAGGGATAACTATGGCTACACCTTC
TRBJ2-3	.	.	TRBV7-9	CASSPSTDTQYF	TGTGCCAGCAGCCCTAGCACAGATACGCAGTATTTT
TRBJ1-4	.	.	TRBV28	CASSLGGAVLEKLFF	TGTGCCAGCAGTTTGGGGGGGGCCGTTCTCGAAAAACTGTTTTTT
TRBJ2-6	.	.	TRBV19	CASSSPGRLLSGANVLTF	TGTGCCAGTAGTTCGCCAGGGAGGTTACTCTCTGGGGCCAACGTCCTGACTTTC
TRBJ2-5	TRBD1	.	TRBV29-1	CSGGTGWETQYF	TGCAGCGGCGGGACAGGGTGGGAGACCCAGTACTTC
TRBJ2-2	.	.	TRBV28	CASRARGTGELFF	TGTGCCAGCAGAGCCAGGGGCACCGGGGAGCTGTTTTTT
TRBJ2-5	.	.	TRBV5-8	CASSLRGAQYF	TGTGCCAGCAGCTTGAGAGGGGCCCAGTACTTC
TRBJ1-4	.	once	TRBV2	CASTTSPDEKLFF	TGTGCCAGCACGACTTCACCGGATGAAAAACTGTTTTTT
TRBJ1-2	.	.	TRBV9	CASSAGSGYGYTF	TGTGCCAGCAGCGCGGGTAGCGGCTATGGCTACACCTTC
TRBJ1-2	.	.	TRBV5-1	CASSRTGPYGYTF	TGCGCCAGCAGCCGTACCGGCCCCTATGGCTACACCTTC
TRBJ1-4	TRBD1	few	TRBV5-1	CASSIGTGNEKLFF	TGCGCCAGCAGCATCGGGACAGGGAATGAAAAACTGTTTTTT
TRBJ1-1	.	.	TRBV19	CASSLRTMNTEAFF	TGTGCCAGTAGTCTAAGGACTATGAACACTGAAGCTTTCTTT
TRBJ1-1	.	.	TRBV9	CASSVGSGNTEAFF	TGTGCCAGCAGCGTAGGGTCGGGGAACACTGAAGCTTTCTTT
TRBJ1-2	.	.	TRBV19	CASSMDWGTGGYTF	TGTGCCAGTAGTATGGACTGGGGAACCGGTGGCTACACCTTC
TRBJ2-2	.	.	TRBV2	CASTRRNTGELFF	TGTGCCAGCACGCGGAGGAACACCGGGGAGCTGTTTTTT
TRBJ1-1	.	.	TRBV5-1	CASSPEARGGNEAFF	TGCGCCAGCAGCCCCGAAGCCAGGGGAGGAAATGAAGCTTTCTTT
TRBJ1-5	TRBD1	.	TRBV19	CASSPGRTGVNQPQHF	TGTGCCAGTAGTCCAGGCCGGACAGGCGTCAATCAGCCCCAGCATTTT
TRBJ2-7	TRBD2	.	TRBV18	CASSPLDHGNGGEQYF	TGTGCCAGCTCACCGCTTGACCACGGCAACGGGGGGGAGCAGTACTTC
TRBJ1-2	TRBD1	.	TRBV6-5	CASRLDGQGGHGYTF	TGTGCCAGCAGACTCGATGGACAGGGGGGTCATGGCTACACCTTC
TRBJ1-5	.	.	TRBV12-3/TRBV12-4	CASSFIRDQPQHF	TGTGCCAGCAGTTTTATCAGGGATCAGCCCCAGCATTTT
TRBJ1-5	.	.	TRBV15	CATSRDYNSNQPQHF	TGTGCCACCAGCAGAGACTATAATAGCAATCAGCCCCAGCATTTT